The T cell receptor (beta chain) under discussion was sequenced for a study of cytomegalovirus exposure and HLA in healthy donors (dated by TCRdb to between 2016 and 2019). Background for the entire study: An earlier analysis of 550 to 700 of the donors reported about 250 Gb of sequence data and some 120 million unique TCR beta sequences from 150 million to 200 million T cells. An early release that covered around 590 HLA-typed donors contained about 300 gigabases of sequencing data and 65 million to 100 million unique TCR sequences. Of the approximately 400 genotyped donors, about 84% fell in the genetic ancestry cluster associated with self-reported Caucasian donors. The aim of the study was to test whether cataloging public T cell receptors could identify signatures of past pathogen exposure. The study profiled the T cell repertoires of under 850 subjects by immunosequencing and related them to cytomegalovirus serostatus. Along with the roughly 670-subject first cohort, a separate validation cohort of 120 different subjects was used. High-throughput TCR immunosequencing, statistical association of individual TCRs with disease status, and machine learning were combined to predict cytomegalovirus infection status. A later analysis re-analyzed previously published TCR beta repertoires from approximately 700 donors and added high-resolution HLA genotyping to study TCR occurrence patterns. Rather than drawing on any new phenotypic data, the later analysis identified candidate immune exposures from TCR beta sequences and the way those sequences occurred across donors. An earlier analysis of 587 of the donors applied high-throughput TCR beta sequencing to assess whether each TCR beta V gene segment acted as functional or pseudogenic. Donor age, sex, ethnicity and CMV serostatus were collected together with the repertoire data. Genome-wide SNP genotypes for about 55% of the 666 donors were used in a later genetic analysis, which treated that subset as a discovery cohort. All discovery cohort repertoires had been generated on a single sequencing platform. HLA typing covered class I and class II loci at four-digit resolution. Typing coverage differed by locus: A, B, C, DRB1 and DQB1 were typed in about 629-640 donors, DQA1 in 522, DPA1 in approximately 600, and DPB1 in about 450. Four to six DR-DQ haplotypes were handled as single units for association and clustering, since linkage in the cohort was strong. On average, around 240,000 unique TCR beta nucleotide sequences were sequenced per donor among a few hundred genotyped donors of the cohort, with roughly 18% of those sequences being non-productive. The investigation overall reported the following: The presence/absence analyses assumed that sequencing depth was roughly uniform across donors, and that assumption may not be true. An association between a missense DCLRE1C variant and V-gene and J-gene trimming of TCR beta chains was found in a later genetic analysis and replicated in an independent cohort. Because some donors lacked HLA typing at each locus, the association tests relied only on the typed subset. Linkage disequilibrium might explain the correlated functional status among segregating V segments, but an unknown experimental factor could not be excluded. According to a later analysis, most CMV-associated TCR beta chains appeared to be HLA-restricted, and the HLA associations seemed to be driven largely by CMV exposure. Across donors, most TCR sequences were observed very rarely, whereas some public TCRs were present in many individuals. Strong co-occurrence of HLA alleles, especially DR and DQ, made assigning TCR associations to individual alleles difficult. A few of the identified cytomegalovirus-associated TCR beta chains were confirmed in vitro to be specific for cytomegalovirus antigens. At a false discovery rate of 0.05, a later analysis linked around 17,000 TCR beta sequences to specific HLA alleles. The classifier was reported to diagnose cytomegalovirus status with high specificity and sensitivity in both the original and validation cohorts. According to a later genetic analysis, donors in an Asian-associated ancestry cluster had fewer N-insertions in productive TCRs than the approximately 630-donor mean. A cluster of highly shared sequence variants was judged likely to be a technical artifact of the sequencing pipeline. It was suggested by the authors that the approach could potentially be generalized to other disease states and immunological phenotypes. Broadly in line with IMGT annotations, most TCR beta V segments showed up in productive rearrangements about 87% or about 30% of the time in an earlier analysis of approximately 640 of the donors. A total of fewer than 200 TCR beta chains were listed by the study as associated with cytomegalovirus. The cohort was sequenced for TCR beta chains only, and without alpha or paired-chain data the features that could be detected were limited. Several of the top co-occurrence clusters appeared to be linked to parvovirus B19, influenza, CMV and Epstein-Barr virus, according to a later analysis. In a later analysis, HLA-associated TCR beta chains showed more clonal expansion and lower generation probabilities than non-associated chains that were equally common. A further reported finding was that TCR beta sequences accurately predicted the HLA-A and HLA-B alleles for most subjects in the first cohort. According to a later analysis, TCR association rates differed among HLA loci, with DRB1 alleles showing the most associated TCRs and HLA-C alleles showing the fewest. The only immune exposure information available for the cohort was CMV serostatus. Because counts were too low, roughly 17 rarely observed V segments, including chromosome 9 orphons, were left out of the earlier analysis of about 620 of the donors. The 87-base-pair reads could not distinguish some IMGT-functional V segments, including TRBV6-2 and TRBV6-3, so those segments were excluded.

Library prep was done by the immunoSEQ multiplex PCR assay. The multiplex PCR relied on a mix of 60 forward primers for TCR Vbeta segments and 13 reverse primers for TCR Jbeta segments. The CDR3 region of rearranged TCR beta genes was amplified from genomic DNA with a multiplex PCR assay. The Illumina HiSeq System was used to sequence the amplified TCR beta libraries as 87-base-pair reads. Per the original workflow: A later analysis counted some 74 million unique TCR beta chains across the 550 to 700 repertoires, and some 11 million of these chains were shared by at least two donors. To remove PCR and sequencing errors, raw reads were error-corrected and collapsed into unique sequences using a nearest-neighbor algorithm that merged closely related sequences. Alignment of CDR3 sequences to IMGT reference sequences was used to assign V, D and J gene segments. For a sequence to be retained, a match of at least six nucleotides to both a V gene segment and a J gene segment was required. A rearrangement counted as productive if the CDR3 had no stop codons and remained in frame with V and J, and every other rearrangement counted as non-productive. CDR3 was defined according to IMGT convention as the region running from the second conserved V-encoded cysteine to the conserved J-encoded phenylalanine. Sequences without an unambiguous match to a single V gene segment were excluded from the earlier analysis of 450 to 650 of the donors. In an earlier analysis of 587 of the donors, a V segment was called functional when productive rearrangements were above 56.7%, and segregating when the standard deviation between donors exceeded 5%. A statistical classification framework was developed to diagnose cytomegalovirus status using the catalog of TCR beta chain sequences. In a later analysis, TCR nucleotide sequences were compared against IMGT/GENE-DB human TR gene sequences so that V and J genes could be assigned. Using the TCRdist pipeline, a later analysis assigned CDR3 sequences along with most-parsimonious VDJ recombination scenarios. In a later analysis, every TCR beta chain was defined by the combination of its CDR3 amino acid sequence and its V-gene family, and reads without a unique V-gene family were dropped. As a way to deal with suspected cross-contamination and a sequencing artifact, a later analysis dropped 640 or so nucleotide sequences that were highly shared and had low generation probability. For each public chain, a later analysis derived a clonal expansion index from normalized ranks of inferred template counts within each repertoire. A later analysis computed generation probabilities with a VDJ recombination model fitted to out-of-frame rearrangements, and checked the results against IGoR. A later analysis scored TCR-TCR, TCR-HLA and TCR-CMV co-occurrence with hypergeometric tests, applying a repertoire-size bias correction to TCR pairs. To estimate false discovery rates, a later analysis permuted the HLA or CMV assignments 20 times. In a later analysis, co-occurring TCRs were grouped with DBSCAN, and TCRdist sequence similarity was added when clustering was performed within HLA-allele-positive subsets. Repertoires with fewer than 30,000 or more than 120,000 public chains were left out of co-occurrence clustering, as were several repertoires with anomalous nucleotide sharing. TCRdb holds this immuneACCESS table with in-frame rearrangements only. Some clones are missing; in checked studies, unresolved V genes explain under half, and the rest has no known cause. That table supplies the V and J calls and clone size; D and trimming were determined from the DNA. The sample table contains around 78,000 clones; only one count was recorded for around 70% of them. The top ten clones comprise 11% of the sample.

The CDR3 contains 11 residues, cysteine and phenylalanine counted. Only the CDR3 DNA stays, 33 bases, in frame from base 1. From a lookup of the germline V gene (reference sequence), CDR1 and CDR2 are MNHEY and SMNVEV. The cohort comprised 666 healthy bone marrow donors. At the time of sampling, every cohort member was nominally healthy, though immune exposures that went unrecorded were likely present. The donor was CMV seropositive and belonged to the group of more than 250 seropositive cohort members. A peripheral blood sample was collected from each donor, and TCR beta sequencing was performed on peripheral blood mononuclear cells. The Qiagen DNeasy Blood Extraction Kit was used to extract genomic DNA from the blood cell samples. The sample holds one count of this clone. Its antigen specificity is not known. It has no much larger one-base neighbor in the sample; base qualities were not kept.

Material for sequencing was PBMCs. The sequence derives from a woman in her thirties or forties in good health and CMV-seropositive. The V gene is TRBV27 and the J gene is TRBJ2-5; no D segment can be confidently identified. TRBJ2-7 matches the DNA end more closely, so the J call is doubtful. The encoded CDR3 is CASMRSSEQYF. The DNA sequence reads TGTGCCAGTATGAGAAGCTCCGAGCAGTACTTC.